This T cell receptor (beta chain) comes out of a study of blood T cell repertoires in COVID-19 (dated by TCRdb to 2018 to 2020). Study-wide context: The collaborator samples originated in the United States, Italy and Spain and spanned the acute and convalescent phases of COVID-19. Subjects who had been exposed to COVID-19, were actively infected with it, or had recovered from it provided the deeply sampled blood TCRbeta repertoires that made up the dataset. Where available, HLA class I and class II types were taken from metadata supplied by the sample provider and were not determined by assay-based typing. The repertoires were released in a freely available public database meant as a resource for research on the immune response to SARS-CoV-2. The samples were drawn from two sources: the first 160 participants of the ongoing ImmuneRACE study, and 950 to 1,500 subjects contributed by 6 global collaborators. The prospective study material was composed of cDNA or gDNA derived from T cells, B-cell-depleted T cells, or PBMCs. A de-identified subject ID, COVID-19 status, age in years and sex were almost always included in the sample metadata.

There are a few counts of this clone. Its antigen is still unknown. No per-base quality is available; no much larger clone lies one base away. TCRbeta CDR3 regions were amplified from genomic DNA by means of the immunoSEQ Assay, a bias-controlled multiplex PCR. In the source study's methods: Nucleated cell counts per sample were estimated from amplification of reference gene primers within the assay. To quantify the absolute abundance of each unique TCRbeta CDR3 rearrangement, sequence reads were collapsed and filtered. For each sample, productive Simpson clonality was calculated as the square root of Simpson's diversity index over productive rearrangements. As stored in TCRdb, this immuneACCESS dataset retains in-frame rearrangements with V and J assigned. A fraction of the clones does not appear; measured against another copy, unresolved V genes explain less than half of the discrepancy, and the remainder lacks a known reason. V and J calls and clone size are as listed in that table; D and trimming were resolved from the DNA. This sample has fewer than 50,000 clones in its table, and 83% of those were observed once. Jointly, the top ten make up 35% to 45% of the sample.

Whole blood was collected in K2EDTA tubes by collaborating institutions according to the institutions' own protocols. For TCRbeta analysis, collaborators shipped samples in one of three forms: frozen whole blood, isolated PBMCs, or DNA extracted from either of those sample types. CDR1 and CDR2, looked up from the germline V gene, are WSHSY and SAAADI. The CDR3 has 15 amino acids, counting the end cysteine and phenylalanine. Only CDR3 DNA remains: 45 bases, in frame from the first base. Germline trimming amounts to 7 bases on V and 4 bases on J, with 7 as the count of junction bases outside the gene matches. Findings and caveats that apply to the study as a whole: How much clinical and demographic metadata was included differed by source and by participant, and the metadata was provided uncurated.

The chain employs TRBV10-2 and TRBJ2-5; TRBD2 aligns with 12 central bases. This TCR came from a woman of 80 years or more with active or convalescent COVID-19. Sequenced sample: peripheral blood. The CDR3 here reads CASTLTSGSRETQYF. The DNA is as follows: TGCGCCAGCACCCTGACTAGCGGGAGTCGAGAGACCCAGTACTTC.